The next 5 T cell receptor beta chains were all read from a single sample in a study of cytomegalovirus exposure and HLA in healthy donors. 60 Vbeta and 13 Jbeta primers were used in PCR. Data came from immunoSEQ multiplex PCR; TCRdb stores just in-frame clones and leaves some out. The sample yields about 190,000 clones, over 70% seen once. The sample was PBMCs. These receptors came from a woman aged 18-29 years in good health and CMV-seronegative.

This chain uses TRBV5-1 with TRBJ2-5, with 9 bases that match TRBD1. CDR1 is SGHRS, CDR2 YFSETQ, per germline. V lost 4 bases, J lost 5 bases, and 3 bases stayed unmatched. The CDR3 length is 13 residues. CDR3 in amino acids: CASSTGQGETQYF. For the CDR3, the DNA is TGCGCCAGCAGCACCGGACAGGGGGAGACCCAGTACTTC.

The chain combines TRBV5-1 with TRBJ2-2; maybe TRBD2 (6 bases). The V end lost 4 bases, the J end lost 5 bases, and 15 bases lay between the germline ends. Germline loops: CDR1 SGHRS, CDR2 YFSETQ. CDR3 size: 15 residues. CDR3 sequence reads: CASSPGVSLTGELFF. The CDR3 DNA follows: TGCGCCAGCAGCCCGGGGGTAAGCTTGACCGGGGAGCTGTTTTTT.

Concerning this clone itself: At one boundary the junction diverges from the germline segment, which might be a read error. V and J are TRBV6-5 and TRBJ2-1; 9 bases fit TRBD1. Germline CDR1 and CDR2: MNHEY and SVGAGI. CDR3 size: 15 residues. The CDR3 nucleotides are TGTGCCAGCAGTTGGGACAGGGCCTCCCACAATGAGCAGTTCTTC. Amino acid sequence: CASSWDRASHNEQFF.

V gene TRBV18 combines with J gene TRBJ1-5; no clear D gene. CDR3 length equals 14 residues. Germline CDR1 KGHSH, CDR2 LQKENI. The V gene lost 3 bases and the J gene lost 1 base, with 7 bases spanning the gap. CDR3 coding DNA: TGTGCCAGCTCACCGTCTCAGAGCAATCAGCCCCAGCATTTT. It is translated as CASSPSQSNQPQHF.

The chain links TRBV29-1 to TRBJ2-1; no reliable D call. Trimming removed 2 bases at V and 2 bases at J, with 10 bases between. Germline values: CDR1 SQVTM, CDR2 ANQGSEA. CDR3 length: 14 residues. The CDR3 DNA reads as TGCAGCGTTGAATCCCGAGGCGCCTACAATGAGCAGTTCTTC. Translated, it gives CSVESRGAYNEQFF.